This TCR beta chain was sequenced in a study of blood T cell repertoires in COVID-19. In the study overall: PBMCs, B-cell-depleted T cells, or T cells were the source of the cDNA or gDNA that made up the material.

In the original processing: From reference gene primer amplification, estimates of nucleated cell counts were derived. Assay used: immunoSEQ multiplex PCR; TCRdb lists only in-frame clones, some missing. The V and J calls and the clone size are those of that table, but D and trimming were determined from the DNA. The table records 96,000 or so clones, roughly 90% of them present only once. Enrollment of patients from Seattle took place during active infection, with longitudinal follow-up. Sequenced: peripheral blood. The receptor's source is a human donor with COVID-19, enrolled during active disease. The donor label of this sample is uncertain.

DNA of the CDR3: TGTGCCAGTAGCCCAGCGGGAGTATCCTACGAGCAGTACTTC. Its translation: CASSPAGVSYEQYF. This chain uses TRBV19 with TRBJ2-7; 8 bases fit TRBD2. V lost 6 bases, J lost 1 base, and 5 bases stayed unmatched. The CDR3 spans 14 residues. Germline V CDR1 and CDR2: LNHDA, SQIVND (reference sequence).